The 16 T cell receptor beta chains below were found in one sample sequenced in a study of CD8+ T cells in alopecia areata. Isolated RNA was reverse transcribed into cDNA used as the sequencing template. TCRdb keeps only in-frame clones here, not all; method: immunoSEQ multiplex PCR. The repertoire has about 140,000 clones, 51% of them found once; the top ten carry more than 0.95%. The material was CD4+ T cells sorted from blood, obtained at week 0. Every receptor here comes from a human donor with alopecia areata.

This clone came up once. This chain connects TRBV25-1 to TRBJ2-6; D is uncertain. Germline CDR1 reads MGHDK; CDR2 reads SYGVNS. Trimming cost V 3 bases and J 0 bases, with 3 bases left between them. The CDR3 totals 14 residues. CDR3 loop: CASSEHSGANVLTF. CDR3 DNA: TGTGCCAGCAGTGAGCACTCTGGGGCCAACGTCCTGACTTTC. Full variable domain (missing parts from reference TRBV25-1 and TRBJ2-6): EADIYQTPRYLVIGTGKKITLECSQTMGHDKMYWYQQDPGMELHLIHYSYGVNSTEKGDLSSESTVSRIRTEHFPLTLESARPSHTSQYLCASSEHSGANVLTFGAGSRLTVL.

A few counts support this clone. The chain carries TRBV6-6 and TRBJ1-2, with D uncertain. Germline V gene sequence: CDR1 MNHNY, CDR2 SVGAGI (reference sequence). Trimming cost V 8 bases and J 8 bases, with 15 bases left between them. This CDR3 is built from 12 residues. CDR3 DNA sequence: TGTGCCAGCTTCGGGAGGGAACAGGGCTACACCTTC. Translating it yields CASFGREQGYTF.

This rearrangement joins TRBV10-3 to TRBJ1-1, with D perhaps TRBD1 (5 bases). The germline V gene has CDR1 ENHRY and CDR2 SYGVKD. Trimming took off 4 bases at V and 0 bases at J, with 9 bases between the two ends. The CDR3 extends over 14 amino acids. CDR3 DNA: TGTGCCATCAGTGGTCAGGGCCTGAACACTGAAGCTTTCTTT. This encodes CAISGQGLNTEAFF.

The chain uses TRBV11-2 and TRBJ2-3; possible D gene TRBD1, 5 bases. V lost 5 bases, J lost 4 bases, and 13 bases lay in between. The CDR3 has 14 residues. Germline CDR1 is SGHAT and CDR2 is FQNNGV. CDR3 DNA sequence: TGTGCCAGCAGCCCCCTCGGCAGGGCAGATACGCAGTATTTT. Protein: CASSPLGRADTQYF.

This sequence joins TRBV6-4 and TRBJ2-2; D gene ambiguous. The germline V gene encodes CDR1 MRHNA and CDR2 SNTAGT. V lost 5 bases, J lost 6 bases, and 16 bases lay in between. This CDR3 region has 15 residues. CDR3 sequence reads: CASSSNLDSPGELFF. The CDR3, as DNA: TGTGCCAGCAGTTCCAATTTAGACTCGCCCGGGGAGCTGTTTTTT.

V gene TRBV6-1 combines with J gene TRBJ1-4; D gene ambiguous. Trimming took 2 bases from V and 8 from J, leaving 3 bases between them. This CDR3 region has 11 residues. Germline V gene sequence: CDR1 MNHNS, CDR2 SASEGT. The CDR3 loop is CASSEPEKLFF. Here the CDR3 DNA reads TGTGCCAGCAGTGAACCGGAAAAACTGTTTTTT.

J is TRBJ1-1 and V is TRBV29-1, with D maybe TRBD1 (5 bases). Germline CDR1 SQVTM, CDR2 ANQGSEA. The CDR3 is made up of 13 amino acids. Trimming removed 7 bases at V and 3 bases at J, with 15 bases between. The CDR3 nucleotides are TGCAGCGGGGACCGGGACGGTTACACTGAAGCTTTCTTT. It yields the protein CSGDRDGYTEAFF.

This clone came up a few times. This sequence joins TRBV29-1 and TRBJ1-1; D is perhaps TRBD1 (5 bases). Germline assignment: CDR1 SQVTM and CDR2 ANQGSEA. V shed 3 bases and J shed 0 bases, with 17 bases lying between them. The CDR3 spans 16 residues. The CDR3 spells CSVDFQGRRMNTEAFF. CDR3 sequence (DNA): TGCAGCGTTGACTTTCAGGGCAGGCGGATGAACACTGAAGCTTTCTTT.

The CDR3 region is CASSSEDRAPDYGYTF. CDR3 DNA: TGTGCCAGCAGTTCAGAGGACAGGGCTCCGGACTATGGCTACACCTTC. The chain combines TRBV6-5 with TRBJ1-2, with 8 nucleotides matching TRBD1. The V and J ends lost 4 bases and 3 bases, in that order; junction bases with no gene match: 10. Germline V gene lookup returns CDR1 MNHEY and CDR2 SVGAGI. The CDR3 has 16 residues.

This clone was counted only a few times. The CDR3 nucleotides read TGTGCCTGGAGCAACCCCAACAGCGGGAACACCGGGGAGCTGTTTTTT. Translated, it gives CAWSNPNSGNTGELFF. The chain links TRBV30 to TRBJ2-2; tentatively, D is TRBD2 (5 bases). Trimming left V 3 bases short and J 1 base short, with 15 bases between. The CDR3 is 16 amino acids. Germline CDR1 reads GTSNPN; CDR2 reads SVGIG (reference sequence).

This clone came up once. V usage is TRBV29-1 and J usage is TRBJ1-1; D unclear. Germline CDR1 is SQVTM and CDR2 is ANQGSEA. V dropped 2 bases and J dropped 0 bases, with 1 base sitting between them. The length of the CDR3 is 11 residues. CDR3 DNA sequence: TGCAGCGTTGAAATGAACACTGAAGCTTTCTTT. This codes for CSVEMNTEAFF.

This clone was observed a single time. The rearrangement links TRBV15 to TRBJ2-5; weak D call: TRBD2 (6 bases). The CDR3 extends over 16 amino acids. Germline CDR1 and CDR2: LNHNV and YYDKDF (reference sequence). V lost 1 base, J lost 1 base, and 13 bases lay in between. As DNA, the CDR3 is TGTGCCACCAGCAGAGGACTAGTCGGGCCCCAAGAGACCCAGTACTTC. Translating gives CATSRGLVGPQETQYF.

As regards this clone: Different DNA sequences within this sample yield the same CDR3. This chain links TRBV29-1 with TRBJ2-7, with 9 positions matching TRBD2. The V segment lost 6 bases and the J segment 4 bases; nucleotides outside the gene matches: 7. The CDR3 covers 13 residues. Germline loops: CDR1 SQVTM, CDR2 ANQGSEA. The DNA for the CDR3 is TGCAGCGTGGGAGCGGGAGGACCATACGAGCAGTACTTC. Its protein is CSVGAGGPYEQYF.

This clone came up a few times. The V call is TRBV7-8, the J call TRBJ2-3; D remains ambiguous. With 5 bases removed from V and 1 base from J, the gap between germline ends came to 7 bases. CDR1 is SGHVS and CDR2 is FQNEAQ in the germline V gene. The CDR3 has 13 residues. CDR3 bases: TGTGCCAGCAGCCAGGACGGCACAGATACGCAGTATTTT. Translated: CASSQDGTDTQYF.

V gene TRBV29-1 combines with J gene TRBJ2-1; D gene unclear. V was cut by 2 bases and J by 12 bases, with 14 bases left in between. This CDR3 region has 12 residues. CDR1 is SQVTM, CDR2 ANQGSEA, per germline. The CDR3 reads CSVENYELRQFF. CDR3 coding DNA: TGCAGCGTTGAAAACTACGAGTTACGGCAGTTCTTC.

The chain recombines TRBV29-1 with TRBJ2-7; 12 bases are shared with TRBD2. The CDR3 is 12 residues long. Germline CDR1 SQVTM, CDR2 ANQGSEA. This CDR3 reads CRRLAGVSEQYF. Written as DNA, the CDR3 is TGCAGGCGACTAGCGGGAGTATCCGAGCAGTACTTC.